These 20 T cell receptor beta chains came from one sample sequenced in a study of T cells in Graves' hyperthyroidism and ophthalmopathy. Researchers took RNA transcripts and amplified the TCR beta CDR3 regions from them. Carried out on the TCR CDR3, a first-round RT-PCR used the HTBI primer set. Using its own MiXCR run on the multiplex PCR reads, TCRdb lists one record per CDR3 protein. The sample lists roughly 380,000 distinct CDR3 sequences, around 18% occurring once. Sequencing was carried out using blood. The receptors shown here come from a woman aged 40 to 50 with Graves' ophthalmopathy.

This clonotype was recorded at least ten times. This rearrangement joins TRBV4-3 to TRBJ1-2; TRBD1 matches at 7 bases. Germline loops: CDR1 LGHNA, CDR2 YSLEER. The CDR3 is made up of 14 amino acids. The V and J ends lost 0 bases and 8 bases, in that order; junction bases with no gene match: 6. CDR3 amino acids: CASSQDRAGGGYTF. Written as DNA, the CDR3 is TGCGCCAGCAGCCAAGATCGGGCAGGGGGGGGCTACACCTTC.

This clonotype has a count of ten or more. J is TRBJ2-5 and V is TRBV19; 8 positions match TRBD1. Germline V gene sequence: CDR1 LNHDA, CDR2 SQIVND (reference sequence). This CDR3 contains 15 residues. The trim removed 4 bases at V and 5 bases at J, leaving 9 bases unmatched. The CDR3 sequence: CASSTRQGRSETQYF. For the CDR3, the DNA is TGTGCCAGTAGTACCCGACAGGGGAGGAGTGAGACCCAGTACTTC.

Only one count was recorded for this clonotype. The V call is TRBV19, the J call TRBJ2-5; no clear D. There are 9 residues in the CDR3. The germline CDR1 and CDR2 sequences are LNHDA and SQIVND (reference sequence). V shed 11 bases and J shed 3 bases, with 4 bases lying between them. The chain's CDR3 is CAGKETQYF. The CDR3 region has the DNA TGTGCCGGAAAAGAGACCCAGTACTTC.

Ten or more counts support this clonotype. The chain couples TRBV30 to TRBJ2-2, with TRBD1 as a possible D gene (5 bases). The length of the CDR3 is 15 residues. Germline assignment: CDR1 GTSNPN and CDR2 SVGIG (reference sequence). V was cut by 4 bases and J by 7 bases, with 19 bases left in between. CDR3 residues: CAWNPAGHLNGELFF. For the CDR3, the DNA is TGTGCCTGGAACCCCGCCGGACATCTGAACGGGGAGCTGTTTTTT. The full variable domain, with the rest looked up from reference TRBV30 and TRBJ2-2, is SQTIHQWPATLVQPVGSPLSLECTVEGTSNPNLYWYRQAAGRGLQLLFYSVGIGQISSEVPQNLSASRPQDRQFILSSKKLLLSDSGFYLCAWNPAGHLNGELFFGEGSRLTVL.

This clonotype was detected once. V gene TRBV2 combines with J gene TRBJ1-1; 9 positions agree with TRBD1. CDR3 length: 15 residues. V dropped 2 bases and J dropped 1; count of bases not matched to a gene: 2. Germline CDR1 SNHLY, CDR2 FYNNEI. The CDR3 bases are TGTGCCAGCAGTGAAACAGGGGGCGCGAACACTGAAGCTTTCTTT. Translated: CASSETGGANTEAFF.

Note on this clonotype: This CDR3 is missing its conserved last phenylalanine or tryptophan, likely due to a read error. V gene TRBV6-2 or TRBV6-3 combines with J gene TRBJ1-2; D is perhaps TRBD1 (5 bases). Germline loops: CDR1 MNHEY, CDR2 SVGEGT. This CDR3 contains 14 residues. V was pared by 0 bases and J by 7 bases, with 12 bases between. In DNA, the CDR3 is TGTGCCAGCAGTTACTCGCAGGGCTATGGTGGCTACACCTCC. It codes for CASSYSQGYGGYTS.

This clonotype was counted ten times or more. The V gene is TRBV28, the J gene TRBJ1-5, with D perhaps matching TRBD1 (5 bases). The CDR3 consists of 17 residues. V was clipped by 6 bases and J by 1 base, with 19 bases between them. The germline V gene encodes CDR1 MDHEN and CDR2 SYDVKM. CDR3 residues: CASSPRGVRVSNQPQHF. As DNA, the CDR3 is TGTGCCAGCAGCCCCCGGGGGGTTAGGGTGAGCAATCAGCCCCAGCATTTT.

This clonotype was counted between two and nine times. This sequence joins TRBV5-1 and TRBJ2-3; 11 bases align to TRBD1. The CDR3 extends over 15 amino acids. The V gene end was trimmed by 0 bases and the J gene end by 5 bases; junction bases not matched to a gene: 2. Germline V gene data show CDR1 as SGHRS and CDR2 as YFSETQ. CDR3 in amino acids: CASSLDGTGGDTQYF. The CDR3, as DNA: TGCGCCAGCAGCTTGGACGGGACAGGGGGAGATACGCAGTATTTT.

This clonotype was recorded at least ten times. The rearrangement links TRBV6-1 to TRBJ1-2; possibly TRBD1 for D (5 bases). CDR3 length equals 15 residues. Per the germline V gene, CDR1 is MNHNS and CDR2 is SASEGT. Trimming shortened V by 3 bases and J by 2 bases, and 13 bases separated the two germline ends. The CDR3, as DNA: TGTGCCAGCAGTGAGCCCCCGCAGGGCAACTATGGCTACACCTTC. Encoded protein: CASSEPPQGNYGYTF.

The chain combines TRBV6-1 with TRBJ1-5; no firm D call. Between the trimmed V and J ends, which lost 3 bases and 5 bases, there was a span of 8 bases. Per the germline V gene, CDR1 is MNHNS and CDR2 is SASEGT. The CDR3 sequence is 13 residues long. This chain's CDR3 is CASSERIDQPQHF. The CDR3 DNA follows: TGTGCCAGCAGTGAGCGGATCGATCAGCCCCAGCATTTT.

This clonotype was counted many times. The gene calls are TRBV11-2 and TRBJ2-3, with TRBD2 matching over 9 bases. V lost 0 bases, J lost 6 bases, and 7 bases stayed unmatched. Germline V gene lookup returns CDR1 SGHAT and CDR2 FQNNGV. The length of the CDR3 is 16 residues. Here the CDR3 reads CASSLDGGRAGDTQYF. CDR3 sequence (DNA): TGTGCCAGCAGCTTAGATGGCGGGAGGGCGGGGGATACGCAGTATTTT.

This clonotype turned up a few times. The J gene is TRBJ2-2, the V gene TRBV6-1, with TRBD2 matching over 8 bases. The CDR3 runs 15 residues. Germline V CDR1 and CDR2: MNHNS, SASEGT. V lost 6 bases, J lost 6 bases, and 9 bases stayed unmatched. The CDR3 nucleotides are TGTGCCAGCAGGGGAGCGGGAGAAGACCCCGGGGAGCTGTTTTTT. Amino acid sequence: CASRGAGEDPGELFF.

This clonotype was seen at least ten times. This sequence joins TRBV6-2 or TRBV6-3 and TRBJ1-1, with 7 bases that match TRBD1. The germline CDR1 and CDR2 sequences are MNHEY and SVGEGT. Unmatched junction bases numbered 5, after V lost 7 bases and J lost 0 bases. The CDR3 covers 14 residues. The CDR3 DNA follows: TGTGCCAGCACCCCAGGGGGGATGAACACTGAAGCTTTCTTT. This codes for CASTPGGMNTEAFF.

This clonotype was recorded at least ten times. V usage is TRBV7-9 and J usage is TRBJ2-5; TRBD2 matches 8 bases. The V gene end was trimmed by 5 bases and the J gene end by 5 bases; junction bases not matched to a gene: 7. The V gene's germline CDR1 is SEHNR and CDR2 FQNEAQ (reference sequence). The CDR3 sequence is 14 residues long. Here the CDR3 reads CASSPSGRGETQYF. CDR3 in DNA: TGTGCCAGCAGCCCAAGCGGGAGAGGGGAGACCCAGTACTTC. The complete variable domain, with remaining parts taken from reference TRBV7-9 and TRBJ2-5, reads DTGVSQNPRHKITKRGQNVTFRCDPISEHNRLYWYRQTLGQGPEFLTYFQNEAQLEKSRLLSDRFSAERPKGSFSTLEIQRTEQGDSAMYLCASSPSGRGETQYFGPGTRLLVL.

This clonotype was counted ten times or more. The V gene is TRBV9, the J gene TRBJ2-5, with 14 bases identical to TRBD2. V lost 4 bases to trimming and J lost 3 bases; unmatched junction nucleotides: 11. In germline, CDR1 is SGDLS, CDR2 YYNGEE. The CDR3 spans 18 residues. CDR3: CASSYGTSGSQDEETQYF. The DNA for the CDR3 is TGTGCCAGCAGCTACGGGACTAGCGGGAGCCAAGACGAAGAGACCCAGTACTTC.

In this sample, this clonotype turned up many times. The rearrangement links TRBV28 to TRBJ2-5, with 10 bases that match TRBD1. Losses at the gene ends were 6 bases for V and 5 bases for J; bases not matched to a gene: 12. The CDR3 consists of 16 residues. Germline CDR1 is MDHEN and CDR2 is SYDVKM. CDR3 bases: TGTGCCAGCAGCCTAGGGCCGGGACAGGGGCTGGAGACCCAGTACTTC. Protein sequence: CASSLGPGQGLETQYF.

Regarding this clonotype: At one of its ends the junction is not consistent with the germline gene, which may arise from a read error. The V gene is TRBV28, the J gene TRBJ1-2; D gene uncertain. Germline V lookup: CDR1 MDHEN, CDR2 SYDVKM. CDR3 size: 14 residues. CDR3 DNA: TGTGCCAGCAGTTTAGGTGCCCCCACGGCCGGCTACATCTTC. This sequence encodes CASSLGAPTAGYIF.

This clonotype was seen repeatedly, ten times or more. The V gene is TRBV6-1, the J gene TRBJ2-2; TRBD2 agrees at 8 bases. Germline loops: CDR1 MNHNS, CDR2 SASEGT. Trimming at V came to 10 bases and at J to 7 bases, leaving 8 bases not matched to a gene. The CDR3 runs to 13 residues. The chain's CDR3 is CAISRRGGGELFF. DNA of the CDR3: TGTGCCATCAGCCGACGGGGGGGCGGGGAGCTGTTTTTT.

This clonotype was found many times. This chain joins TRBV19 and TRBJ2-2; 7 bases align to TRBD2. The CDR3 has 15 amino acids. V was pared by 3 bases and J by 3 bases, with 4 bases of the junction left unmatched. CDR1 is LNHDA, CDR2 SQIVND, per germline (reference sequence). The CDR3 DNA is TGTGCCAGTAGTATGTCCAGCGGGGACACCGGGGAGCTGTTTTTT. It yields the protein CASSMSSGDTGELFF.

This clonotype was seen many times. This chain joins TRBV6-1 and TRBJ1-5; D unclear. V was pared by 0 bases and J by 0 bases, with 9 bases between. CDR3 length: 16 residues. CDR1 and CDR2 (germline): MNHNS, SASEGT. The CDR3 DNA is TGTGCCAGCAGTGAAGCTTGGGTTAATAGCAATCAGCCCCAGCATTTT. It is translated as CASSEAWVNSNQPQHF.